This record concerns one TCR beta chain sequence. Its cognate antigen is unknown. The table came from immunoSEQ multiplex PCR; TCRdb's copy has only in-frame clones and leaves some out. The sample carries a few million clones, 90% to 95% recorded once. This sample was included in a study of shared clonotypes between healthy human individuals. Study-wide context: There were three CD4 naive, three CD4 memory, two CD8 naive and one CD8 memory plates per donor.

Findings of the study overall: Approximately 5.3% was the fraction of naive CD4 clonotypes found shared across a few donors. Relative to memory subsets, naive subsets generally showed larger estimated richness. Inspection by rarefaction showed sorted-subset sequencing to be incomplete despite large depth.

This CDR3 region has 14 residues. V was clipped by 7 bases and J by 10 bases; unmatched bases: 5. Germline-derived CDR1 and CDR2 are SGHDT and YYEEEE. This clonotype originated in a young man in good health. Some clones in this sample may be carry-over from other donors' samples. The specimen was naive CD4+ T cells from PBMCs. As for subset: CD45RA+ positively selected. This chain joins TRBV5-6 and TRBJ2-1; 16 bases line up with TRBD2. CDR3 nucleotide sequence: TGTGCCAGCTTCCCGGGACTAGCGGGAGGGGAGCAGTTCTTC. Translating gives CASFPGLAGGEQFF.